The 14 T cell receptor beta chains below all came from one sample that was sequenced in a study of shared T cell receptors in the human thymus. The method was immunoSEQ multiplex PCR; TCRdb's version includes in-frame clones alone and lacks a portion of them. The repertoire holds 640,000 or so clones, 80% to 90% seen once, with about 0.0094% in the top ten. This same sample was also taken into another study, of human thymus T cells.

Sequenced input: thymocytes. These receptors were obtained from a boy less than two years old with a congenital heart defect.

In the case of this clone: Other DNA sequences from this sample encode an identical CDR3 as well. This sequence joins TRBV28 and TRBJ1-6; the D gene is possibly TRBD1 (6 bases). Trimming removed 5 bases from V and 7 bases from J, with 12 bases in between. The CDR3 consists of 14 residues. Germline assignment: CDR1 MDHEN and CDR2 SYDVKM. The CDR3 DNA is TGTGCCAGCAGTCCCCCCGGGACAAATTCACCCCTCCACTTT. As protein: CASSPPGTNSPLHF. Full variable domain (remainder filled in from reference TRBV28 and TRBJ1-6): DVKVTQSSRYLVKRTGEKVFLECVQDMDHENMFWYRQDPGLGLRLIYFSYDVKMKEKGDIPEGYSVSREKKERFSLILESASTNQTSMYLCASSPPGTNSPLHFGNGTRLTVT.

Written as DNA, the CDR3 is TGTGCCAGCAGTTCGGGTGTAGCGGGAGTAGATAATGAGCAGTTCTTC. This encodes CASSSGVAGVDNEQFF. The chain has TRBV6-5 and TRBJ2-1; 9 nucleotides align to TRBD2. In germline, CDR1 is MNHEY, CDR2 SVGAGI. The ends lost 4 bases at V and 7 bases at J; junction bases unmatched: 11. The CDR3 extends over 16 amino acids.

This rearrangement joins TRBV6-6 to TRBJ1-3; D is unclear. CDR3 length: 14 residues. V lost 6 bases to trimming and J lost 2 bases, with 11 bases between them. Germline loops: CDR1 MNHNY, CDR2 SVGAGI (reference sequence). The CDR3 DNA follows: TGTGCCAGCAGCCTGCCGGGGACTGGAAACACCATATATTTT. Its translation is CASSLPGTGNTIYF.

This chain uses TRBV27 with TRBJ2-5, with 8 positions matching TRBD2. V dropped 6 bases and J dropped 5; count of bases not matched to a gene: 14. The germline V gene has CDR1 MNHEY and CDR2 SMNVEV (reference sequence). The CDR3 length is 16 residues. CDR3 amino acids: CASSQSRGGKGETQYF. CDR3 nucleotides: TGTGCCAGCAGCCAATCCCGGGGGGGAAAAGGGGAGACCCAGTACTTC.

V usage is TRBV11-2 and J usage is TRBJ2-1; D might be TRBD1 (5 bases). V was trimmed by 0 bases and J by 4 bases, leaving 10 bases between them. The CDR3 totals 15 residues. Germline V gene sequence: CDR1 SGHAT, CDR2 FQNNGV. The CDR3 DNA reads TGTGCCAGCAGCTTAGATCCCAGGGATTACAATGAGCAGTTCTTC. This gives the protein CASSLDPRDYNEQFF.

This chain connects TRBV19 to TRBJ2-7, with D possibly matching TRBD1 (7 bases). CDR1 is LNHDA and CDR2 is SQIVND in the germline V gene (reference sequence). The CDR3 covers 16 residues. The V end lost 5 bases, the J end lost 4 bases, and 21 bases lay between the germline ends. CDR3 DNA: TGTGCCAGTAGTGTTCCCAGGGGGGACACGCCGTACGAGCAGTACTTC. Amino acid sequence: CASSVPRGDTPYEQYF.

The chain is built from TRBV5-4 and TRBJ2-7; 8 bases map to TRBD2. Germline V gene lookup returns CDR1 SGHNT and CDR2 YYREEE (reference sequence). V shed 0 bases and J 2 bases; nucleotides not matched to a gene: 4. This CDR3 region has 15 residues. CDR3 region: CASSLELAGTYEQYF. For the CDR3, the DNA is TGTGCCAGCAGCTTGGAATTAGCGGGAACCTACGAGCAGTACTTC.

The chain has TRBV4-3 and TRBJ2-3, with TRBD2 identical over 7 bases. Germline loops: CDR1 LGHNA, CDR2 YSLEER. This CDR3 region has 16 residues. J lost 0 bases, V lost 1 base, and 4 bases had no gene match. The CDR3 reads CASSQASGASTDTQYF. The CDR3 coding sequence is TGCGCCAGCAGCCAAGCTAGCGGTGCTAGCACAGATACGCAGTATTTT.

This clone was detected a few times. V is TRBV5-1 and J is TRBJ2-5, with D possibly being TRBD1 (6 bases). Germline V gene data show CDR1 as SGHRS and CDR2 as YFSETQ. The CDR3 spans 17 residues. V was pared by 5 bases and J by 0 bases, with 20 bases between. The CDR3 is CASRIGSAQGNQETQYF. Here the CDR3 DNA reads TGCGCCAGCAGGATTGGTTCCGCACAGGGCAACCAAGAGACCCAGTACTTC.

This rearrangement joins TRBV19 to TRBJ1-2; possibly TRBD1 for D (5 bases). Germline CDR1 and CDR2: LNHDA and SQIVND (reference sequence). The CDR3 has 12 amino acids. V was pared by 7 bases and J by 7 bases, with 13 bases between. The DNA for the CDR3 is TGTGCCAGTAACGACAGCGTGGGTGGCTACACCTTC. It yields the protein CASNDSVGGYTF. The variable domain in full, with the rest retrieved from reference TRBV19 and TRBJ1-2, is DGGITQSPKYLFRKEGQNVTLSCEQNLNHDAMYWYRQDPGQGLRLIYYSQIVNDFQKGDIAEGYSVSREKKESFPLTVTSAQKNPTAFYLCASNDSVGGYTFGSGTRLTVV.

In its sample, this clone was seen a few times. The chain joins TRBV4-3 to TRBJ2-3; TRBD2 matches at 12 bases. Germline V lookup: CDR1 LGHNA, CDR2 YSLEER. V dropped 2 bases and J dropped 5; count of bases not matched to a gene: 2. The CDR3 covers 15 residues. The DNA of the CDR3 is TGCGCCAGCAGCCAATGGGGACTAGCGGGAGATACGCAGTATTTT. This sequence encodes CASSQWGLAGDTQYF.

The chain has TRBV10-3 and TRBJ2-7; no clear D gene. Per germline, CDR1 ENHRY and CDR2 SYGVKD. There are 14 residues in the CDR3. V was clipped by 4 bases and J by 2 bases, with 12 bases between them. The CDR3, as DNA: TGTGCCATCAGTGTTCCAGGCCGAGCCTACGAGCAGTACTTC. Its protein product is CAISVPGRAYEQYF.

This rearrangement joins TRBV27 to TRBJ2-2; the match to TRBD1 covers 8 bases. Germline V gene sequence: CDR1 MNHEY, CDR2 SMNVEV (reference sequence). With V trimmed by 0 bases and J by 4 bases, 13 bases remained unmatched. This CDR3 region has 19 residues. As DNA, the CDR3 is TGTGCCAGCAGTTTATCGAACGTTAGGGACAGGTGGGTCACCGGGGAGCTGTTTTTT. Protein product: CASSLSNVRDRWVTGELFF.

This chain uses TRBV7-2 with TRBJ2-7; a possible D gene is TRBD2 (6 bases). The CDR3 loop spans 16 amino acids. V dropped 5 bases and J dropped 2 bases, with 19 bases sitting between them. Germline lookup yields CDR1 SGHTA and CDR2 FQGNSA. The CDR3 loop reads CASSPYSGVNAYEQYF. As DNA, the CDR3 is TGTGCCAGCAGCCCGTATTCGGGAGTCAACGCCTACGAGCAGTACTTC.